Below, one T cell receptor (beta chain) is given with its context. The sample originates from a study of OX40 agonist ivuxolimab in advanced cancers. Study in general: The group had a mean age of about 64 years, ranged from roughly 23 to 79, and was just under 85% male.

Clones were sequenced by immunoSEQ multiplex PCR, and TCRdb holds only the in-frame ones, with some missing. The sample lists over 90,000 clones; roughly 95% were seen once. CDR1 KGHSH and CDR2 LQKENI come from the germline V gene. Trimming took 1 base from V and 3 from J, leaving 15 bases between them. The CDR3 length is 16 residues. The chain combines TRBV18 with TRBJ1-2, with D possibly matching TRBD1 (5 bases). The TCR sequence derives from an adult with an advanced solid tumor such as melanoma, head and neck, liver or kidney cancer. The sequenced sample was CD4+ or CD8+ T cells sorted from blood, obtained in a trial of the OX40 agonist ivuxolimab. The CDR3 region has the DNA TGTGCCAGCTCACCACTCTTTCTCGGGACCGACTATGGCTACACCTTC. Translating it yields CASSPLFLGTDYGYTF.